Below are 11 T cell receptor beta chains sequenced from a single sample in a study of T-cell reconstitution after alpha-beta-depleted transplantation in children. The library targeted TCRbeta and was prepared with unique molecular identifiers. TCRdb re-called the PCR reads through MiXCR, storing one row per CDR3 protein. The sample contains about 210,000 distinct CDR3 sequences, approximately 15% of which appear only once. The sequences come from PBMCs, mostly from graft donor cells, collected 360 days after TCRalphabeta/CD19-depleted stem cell transplant. These receptors came from a male patient between 2 and 10 years old who had a stem cell transplant for acute lymphoblastic leukemia, so the T cells may come from the graft donor.

This clonotype was seen a few times. The gene calls are TRBV12-3 or TRBV12-4 and TRBJ1-3; 12 nucleotides line up with TRBD1. This CDR3 contains 15 residues. V was clipped by 5 bases and J by 7 bases; unmatched bases: 6. CDR3 in amino acids: CASSPGQGARNTIYF. In DNA, the CDR3 is TGTGCCAGCAGTCCGGGACAGGGGGCGCGGAACACCATATATTTT.

J is TRBJ2-3 and V is TRBV28, with TRBD1 as a possible D gene (6 bases). The CDR3 totals 19 residues. The germline CDR1 and CDR2 sequences are MDHEN and SYDVKM. V was cut by 1 base and J by 1 base, with 21 bases left in between. CDR3: CASSLSGTPQGWRTDTQYF. CDR3 DNA sequence: TGTGCCAGCAGTTTATCCGGGACACCCCAAGGGTGGCGCACAGATACGCAGTATTTT.

The rearrangement joins TRBV12-3 or TRBV12-4 to TRBJ1-1, with D unclear. The CDR3 runs to 14 residues. V was shortened by 3 bases and J by 1 base, with 9 bases between the two germline ends. The CDR3 DNA reads as TGTGCCAGCAGTTTTCACGGAAAGAACACTGAAGCTTTCTTT. This translates into CASSFHGKNTEAFF.

The J gene is TRBJ2-7, the V gene TRBV7-2; TRBD1 or TRBD2 may be the D gene (5 bases each). The CDR3 is 17 amino acids. Trimming removed 2 bases at V and 7 bases at J, with 24 bases between. The V gene's germline CDR1 is SGHTA and CDR2 FQGNSA. CDR3 residues: CASSLRGRGRLHWEQYF. CDR3 nucleotide sequence: TGTGCCAGCAGCTTAAGGGGCCGGGGTCGTCTTCACTGGGAGCAGTACTTC. Full variable domain (remainder filled in from reference TRBV7-2 and TRBJ2-7): GAGVSQSPSNKVTEKGKDVELRCDPISGHTALYWYRQSLGQGLEFLIYFQGNSAPDKSGLPSDRFSAERTGGSVSTLTIQRTQQEDSAVYLCASSLRGRGRLHWEQYFGPGTRLTVT.

V is TRBV12-3 or TRBV12-4 and J is TRBJ2-5; no clear D gene. Trimming removed 8 bases from V and 5 bases from J, with 9 bases in between. This CDR3 has 11 amino acids. This CDR3 is CASAFGETQYF. The CDR3 nucleotides read TGTGCCAGCGCCTTTGGGGAGACCCAGTACTTC.

V and J are TRBV4-2 and TRBJ1-2; D is uncertain. Germline V gene sequence: CDR1 LGHNA, CDR2 YNFKEQ. V was clipped by 4 bases and J by 7 bases, with 13 bases between them. The CDR3 spans 13 residues. This CDR3 is CASSPSGYSGYTF. CDR3 sequence (DNA): TGTGCCAGCAGCCCATCGGGCTATTCTGGCTACACCTTC.

The table lists this clonotype with many counts. The chain has TRBV28 and TRBJ1-6; D is unresolved. The CDR3 runs 15 residues. V was shortened by 7 bases and J by 6 bases, with 16 bases between the two germline ends. Germline loops: CDR1 MDHEN, CDR2 SYDVKM. The CDR3 bases are TGTGCCAGCACCCTTGAACGGGTGGCTAATTCACCCCTCCACTTT. This codes for CASTLERVANSPLHF.

This clonotype was counted a few times. The V and J genes are TRBV10-3 and TRBJ2-3; 15 positions match TRBD2. CDR1 is ENHRY, CDR2 SYGVKD, per germline. The CDR3 runs to 21 residues. V lost 4 bases to trimming and J lost 3 bases; unmatched junction nucleotides: 17. CDR3 DNA sequence: TGTGCCATCAGTGGTGGGCCGGGACTAGCGGGGGGACTAACCACTACAGATACGCAGTATTTT. Residues: CAISGGPGLAGGLTTTDTQYF.

V is TRBV5-1 and J is TRBJ2-4, with 10 bases lining up with TRBD1. CDR3 size: 14 residues. V lost 4 bases, J lost 5 bases, and 3 bases stayed unmatched. From germline, CDR1 is SGHRS and CDR2 YFSETQ. The CDR3 spells CASSRGTGENIQYF. CDR3 DNA: TGCGCCAGCAGCAGGGGGACAGGGGAAAACATTCAGTACTTC. The full variable domain, completed using reference TRBV5-1 and TRBJ2-4, is KAGVTQTPRYLIKTRGQQVTLSCSPISGHRSVSWYQQTPGQGLQFLFEYFSETQRNKGNFPGRFSGRQFSNSRSEMNVSTLELGDSALYLCASSRGTGENIQYFGAGTRLSVL.

This clonotype was counted between two and nine times. This chain joins TRBV29-1 and TRBJ2-2; D perhaps matches TRBD1 (6 bases). Germline assignment: CDR1 SQVTM and CDR2 ANQGSEA. The CDR3 covers 14 residues. V was cut by 4 bases and J by 6 bases, with 15 bases left in between. CDR3 coding DNA: TGCAGCGTTGGCCGGGACACCCAACCCGGGGAGCTGTTTTTT. Protein product: CSVGRDTQPGELFF.

The V gene is TRBV20-1, the J gene TRBJ1-4; D call uncertain. The CDR3 sequence is 13 residues long. Germline V lookup: CDR1 DFQATT, CDR2 SNEGSKA (reference sequence). The germline V and J ends were trimmed by 0 bases and 0 bases, with 2 bases remaining between them. The DNA for the CDR3 is TGCAGTGCTAGAGATCCAACTAATGAAAAACTGTTTTTT. Translated: CSARDPTNEKLFF.